This T cell receptor (beta chain) was sequenced for a study of metastatic and nonmetastatic thyroid tumors. Study at large: Repertoires from malignant and benign thyroid patients were compared across blood and tumor or nodule tissue. Overall study findings and caveats: TCR beta diversity was reportedly significantly higher in malignant thyroid tumors than benign nodules, in blood and tumor.

Authors' data handling: Differences in CDR3 between clinicopathological groups were drawn on to build a classifier intended to discriminate distant-metastatic papillary thyroid cancer patients. TCRdb reprocessed the PCR reads via MiXCR. The authors' filters were not applied to this entry. The repertoire consists of 40,000 or so clones, with approximately 13% occurring once and the leading ten covering around a tenth. There are many counts of this clone. What it binds is unknown. CDR1 and CDR2 from the germline V gene are LGHDT and YNNKEL (reference sequence). V lost 2 bases, J lost 7 bases, and 4 bases stayed unmatched. CDR3 length: 13 amino acids. All patients were untreated before thyroid surgery.

This receptor was identified in a female donor with papillary thyroid cancer or a benign thyroid nodule (not recorded which). Some clones in this sample may be carry-over from other donors' samples. The chain joins TRBV3-1 to TRBJ1-1; 7 bases are a match to TRBD1. The sample comprised blood. The CDR3, as DNA: TGTGCCAGCAGCCAACTCGGGACAGATGAAGCTTTCTTT. Amino acid sequence: CASSQLGTDEAFF.